This T cell receptor beta chain was profiled in a study of T cell responses to AZD1222 COVID-19 vaccine. The germline V gene has CDR1 SNHLY and CDR2 FYNNEI. The length of the CDR3 is 14 residues. V shed 6 bases, J shed 5 bases, and the junction held 8 bases outside the gene matches. Clones were read by immunoSEQ multiplex PCR, and TCRdb kept only the in-frame ones, dropping some. The table lists roughly 120,000 clones, about nine tenths of them singletons. The receptor was isolated from an adult who received the AZD1222 COVID-19 vaccine. Material: peripheral blood, obtained 28 days after the second AZD1222 dose. The rearrangement uses TRBV2 and TRBJ1-2; 8 bases fit TRBD1. Here the CDR3 reads CASRGGQGGYGYTF. For the CDR3, the DNA is TGTGCCAGCAGGGGAGGACAGGGCGGGTATGGCTACACCTTC.